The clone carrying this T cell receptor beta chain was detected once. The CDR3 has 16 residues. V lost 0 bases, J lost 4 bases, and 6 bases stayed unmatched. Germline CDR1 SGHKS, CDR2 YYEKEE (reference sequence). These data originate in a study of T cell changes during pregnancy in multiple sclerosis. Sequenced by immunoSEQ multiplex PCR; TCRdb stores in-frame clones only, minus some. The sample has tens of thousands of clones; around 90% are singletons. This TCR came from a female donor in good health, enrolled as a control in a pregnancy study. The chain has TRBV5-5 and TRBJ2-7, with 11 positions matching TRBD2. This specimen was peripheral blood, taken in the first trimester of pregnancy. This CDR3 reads CASSLAGGLAVYEQYF. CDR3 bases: TGTGCCAGCAGCTTGGCCGGGGGACTAGCGGTTTACGAGCAGTACTTC.